This TCR beta chain was captured by sequencing in a study of blood T cell repertoires in COVID-19. As for the study in general: PBMCs, B-cell-depleted T cells, or T cells provided the cDNA or gDNA that made up the material.

Original analysis: Amplification of reference gene primers was used by the study to estimate nucleated cell counts. The method was immunoSEQ multiplex PCR; TCRdb's version includes in-frame clones alone and lacks a portion of them. That table supplies the V and J calls and clone size; D and trimming were determined from the DNA. This table has about 130,000 clones, approximately 74% appearing once. A single count supports this clone. The sample consisted of peripheral blood. The sequence derives from a man aged 80 or over with COVID-19, enrolled during active disease.

CDR3 loop: CASSQGGASGNTDTQYF. In nucleotides, the CDR3 is TGTGCCAGCAGCCAGGGGGGGGCTAGCGGGAACACAGATACGCAGTATTTT. V and J are TRBV21-1 and TRBJ2-3; TRBD2 is the table's D call and was not checked against the DNA. TRBV21-1 is described as a pseudogene. CDR3 length equals 17 residues.